The source of this TCR beta chain is a study of memory CD4+ T cells and cytomegalovirus serostatus. Broader study findings: CD4+ memory repertoires contained about 40% of the roughly 150 reported CMV TCRbeta sequences.

Generated by immunoSEQ multiplex PCR, the TCRdb table keeps only in-frame clones and is missing some. The sample has over 75,000 clones; 75% to 85% are singletons. This clone was seen only a few times. Its target is not known. Single viable CD3+CD4+CD8-CD45RO+ cells were sorted as the memory CD4+ T cells. CDR3 length: 16 amino acids. Per the germline V gene, CDR1 is SGHDN and CDR2 is FVKESK. V lost 2 bases and J 5 bases, leaving 18 bases between the germline ends. The sequence was obtained from an adult in good health and CMV-seropositive. The chain combines TRBV14 with TRBJ1-1; D may be TRBD1 (6 bases). What was sequenced was memory CD4+ T cells from blood. The CDR3 DNA reads TGTGCCAGCAGCCAAAGGGGCCGGGGGCCATGGACTGAAGCTTTCTTT. It specifies CASSQRGRGPWTEAFF. Combining the CDR3 with reference TRBV14 and TRBJ1-1 gives the whole variable domain EAGVTQFPSHSVIEKGQTVTLRCDPISGHDNLYWYRRVMGKEIKFLLHFVKESKQDESGMPNNRFLAERTGGTYSTLKVQPAELEDSGVYFCASSQRGRGPWTEAFFGQGTRLTVV.